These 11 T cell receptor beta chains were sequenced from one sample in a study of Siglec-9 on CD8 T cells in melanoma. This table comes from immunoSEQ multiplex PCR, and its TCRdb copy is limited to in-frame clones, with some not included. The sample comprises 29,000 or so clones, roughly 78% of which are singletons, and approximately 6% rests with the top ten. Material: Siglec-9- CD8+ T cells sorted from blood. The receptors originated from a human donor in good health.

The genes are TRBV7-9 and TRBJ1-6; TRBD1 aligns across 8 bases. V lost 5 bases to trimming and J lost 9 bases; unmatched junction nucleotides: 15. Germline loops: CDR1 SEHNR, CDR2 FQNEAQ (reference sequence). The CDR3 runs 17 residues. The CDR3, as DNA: TGTGCCAGCAGCCCACAACTAACCGGGACAGGTACTTCACCCCTCCACTTT. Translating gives CASSPQLTGTGTSPLHF.

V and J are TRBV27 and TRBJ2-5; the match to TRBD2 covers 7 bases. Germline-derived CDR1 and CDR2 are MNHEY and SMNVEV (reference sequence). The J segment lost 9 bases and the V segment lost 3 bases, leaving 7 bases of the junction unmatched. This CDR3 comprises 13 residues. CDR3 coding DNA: TGTGCCAGCAGTTTTGGCGGCCGGGAGGCCCAGTACTTC. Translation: CASSFGGREAQYF.

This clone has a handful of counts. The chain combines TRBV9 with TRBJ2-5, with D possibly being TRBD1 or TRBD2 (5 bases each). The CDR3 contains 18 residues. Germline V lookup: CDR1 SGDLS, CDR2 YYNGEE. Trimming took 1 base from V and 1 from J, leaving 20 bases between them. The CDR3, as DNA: TGTGCCAGCAGCGTATCAACCCGGGACCTCAATTTCCAAGAGACCCAGTACTTC. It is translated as CASSVSTRDLNFQETQYF.

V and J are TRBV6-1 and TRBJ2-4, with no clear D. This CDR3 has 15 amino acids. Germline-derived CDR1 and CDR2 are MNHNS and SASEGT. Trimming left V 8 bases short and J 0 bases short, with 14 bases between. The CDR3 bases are TGTGCCAGCCTGGGGTTTGGATTAGCCAAAAACATTCAGTACTTC. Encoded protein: CASLGFGLAKNIQYF.

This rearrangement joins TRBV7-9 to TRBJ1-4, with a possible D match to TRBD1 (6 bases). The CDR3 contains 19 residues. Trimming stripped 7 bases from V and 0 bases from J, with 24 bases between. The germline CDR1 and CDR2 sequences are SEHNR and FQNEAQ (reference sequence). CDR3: CASNPLSGTKSATNEKLFF. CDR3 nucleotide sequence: TGTGCCAGCAATCCTCTATCCGGGACAAAATCGGCAACTAATGAAAAACTGTTTTTT.

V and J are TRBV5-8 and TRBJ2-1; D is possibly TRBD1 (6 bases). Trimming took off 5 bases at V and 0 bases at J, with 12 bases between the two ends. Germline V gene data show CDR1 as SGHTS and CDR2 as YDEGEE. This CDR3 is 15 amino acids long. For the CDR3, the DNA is TGTGCCAGCAGGGGTGAGGACAGCTCCTACAATGAGCAGTTCTTC. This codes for CASRGEDSSYNEQFF.

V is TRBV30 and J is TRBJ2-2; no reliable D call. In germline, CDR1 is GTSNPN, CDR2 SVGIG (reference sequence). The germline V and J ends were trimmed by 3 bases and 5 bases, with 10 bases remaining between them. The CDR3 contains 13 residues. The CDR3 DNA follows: TGTGCCTGGAGGGGATCTGGGACCGGGGAGCTGTTTTTT. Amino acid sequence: CAWRGSGTGELFF.

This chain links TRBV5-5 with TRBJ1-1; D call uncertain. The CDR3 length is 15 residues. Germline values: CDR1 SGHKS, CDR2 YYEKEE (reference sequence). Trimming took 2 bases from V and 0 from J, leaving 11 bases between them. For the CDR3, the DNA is TGTGCCAGCAGCTTTCTGACACCTATGAACACTGAAGCTTTCTTT. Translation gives CASSFLTPMNTEAFF. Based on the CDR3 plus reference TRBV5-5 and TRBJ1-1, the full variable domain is DAGVTQSPTHLIKTRGQQVTLRCSPISGHKSVSWYQQVLGQGPQFIFQYYEKEERGRGNFPDRFSARQFPNYSSELNVNALLLGDSALYLCASSFLTPMNTEAFFGQGTRLTVV.

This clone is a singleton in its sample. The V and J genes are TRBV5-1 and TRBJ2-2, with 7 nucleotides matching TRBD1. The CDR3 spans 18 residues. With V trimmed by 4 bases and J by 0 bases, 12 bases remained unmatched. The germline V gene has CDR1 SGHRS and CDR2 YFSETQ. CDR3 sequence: CASSPRAGGLTNTGELFF. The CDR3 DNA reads TGCGCCAGCAGCCCTCGAGCAGGGGGATTAACGAACACCGGGGAGCTGTTTTTT.

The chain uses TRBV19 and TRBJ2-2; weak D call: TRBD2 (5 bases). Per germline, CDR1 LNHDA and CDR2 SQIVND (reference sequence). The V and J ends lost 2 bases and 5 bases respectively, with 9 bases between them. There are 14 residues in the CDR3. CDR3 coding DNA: TGTGCCAGTAGTATACTTCCGGGGACCGGGGAGCTGTTTTTT. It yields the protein CASSILPGTGELFF.

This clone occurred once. This CDR3 reads CASSPARGSETQYF. The CDR3 coding sequence is TGTGCCAGCAGCCCGGCGAGGGGGTCGGAGACCCAGTACTTC. This rearrangement joins TRBV13 to TRBJ2-5; D possibly corresponds to TRBD1 (6 bases). The V and J ends lost 5 bases and 5 bases respectively, with 15 bases between them. The CDR3 is 14 amino acids. The germline gives CDR1 PRHDT, CDR2 FYEKMQ (reference sequence).